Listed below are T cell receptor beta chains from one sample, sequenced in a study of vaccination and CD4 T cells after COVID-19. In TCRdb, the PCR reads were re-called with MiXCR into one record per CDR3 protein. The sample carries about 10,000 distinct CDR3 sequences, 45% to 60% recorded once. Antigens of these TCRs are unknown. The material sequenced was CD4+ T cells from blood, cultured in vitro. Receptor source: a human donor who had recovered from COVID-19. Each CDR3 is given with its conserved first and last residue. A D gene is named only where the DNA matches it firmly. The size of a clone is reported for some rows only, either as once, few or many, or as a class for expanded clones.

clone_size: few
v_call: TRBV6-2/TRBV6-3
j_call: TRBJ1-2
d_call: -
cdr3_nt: TGTGCCAGCACCCCGGGGGACTATGGCTACACCTTC
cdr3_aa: CASTPGDYGYTF

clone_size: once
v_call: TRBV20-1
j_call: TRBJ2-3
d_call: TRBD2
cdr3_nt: TGCAGTGCTCAGCGGGGAGGCACAGATACGCAGTATTTT
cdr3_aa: CSAQRGGTDTQYF

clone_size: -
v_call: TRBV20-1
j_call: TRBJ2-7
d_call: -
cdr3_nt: TGCAGTGCTAGGGCCGGGGACGAGCAGTACTTC
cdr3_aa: CSARAGDEQYF

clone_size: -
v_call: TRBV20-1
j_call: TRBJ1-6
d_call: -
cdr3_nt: TGCAGTGCTCCACAGGGTAATTCACCCCTCCACTTT
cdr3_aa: CSAPQGNSPLHF

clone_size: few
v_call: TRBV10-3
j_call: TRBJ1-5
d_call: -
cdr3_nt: TGTGCCATCAGTGAGTCCGTCGGGACCAGGAGCAATCAGCCCCAGCATTTT
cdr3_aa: CAISESVGTRSNQPQHF

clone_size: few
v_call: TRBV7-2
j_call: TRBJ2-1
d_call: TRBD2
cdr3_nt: TGTGCCAGCAGCACCGGACTAGCGGAGTACAATGAGCAGTTCTTC
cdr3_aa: CASSTGLAEYNEQFF

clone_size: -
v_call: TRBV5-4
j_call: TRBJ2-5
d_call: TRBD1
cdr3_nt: TGTGCCAGCAGCCAACAGGGGCTGGAGACCCAGTACTTC
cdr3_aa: CASSQQGLETQYF

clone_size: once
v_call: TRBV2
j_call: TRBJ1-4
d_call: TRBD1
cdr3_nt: TGTGCCAGCAGGGGAGGCAGGGGGAGTTATGAAAAACTGTTTTTT
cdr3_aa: CASRGGRGSYEKLFF

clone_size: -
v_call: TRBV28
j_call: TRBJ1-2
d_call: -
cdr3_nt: TGTGCCTCGGGCGGGGGGGCGCTTGTCTATGGCTACACCTTC
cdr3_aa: CASGGGALVYGYTF

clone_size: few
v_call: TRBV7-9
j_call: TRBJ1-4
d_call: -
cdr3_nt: TGTGCCAGCAGCCGGACCGGGACTGATGAAAAACTGTTTTTT
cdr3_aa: CASSRTGTDEKLFF

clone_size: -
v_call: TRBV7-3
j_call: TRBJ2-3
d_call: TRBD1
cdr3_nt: TGTGCCAGCAACAGTGGGCAGGGGGAAGATACGCAGTATTTT
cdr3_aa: CASNSGQGEDTQYF

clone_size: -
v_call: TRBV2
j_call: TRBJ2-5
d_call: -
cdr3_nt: TGTGCCAGCAGAATTCGTCCAACGACCAGGGTCGGAGAGACCCAGTACTTC
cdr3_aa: CASRIRPTTRVGETQYF

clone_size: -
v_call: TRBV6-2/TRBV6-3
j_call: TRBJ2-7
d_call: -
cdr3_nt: TGTGCCAGCAGTCTCCGTCAGAGCTCCTACGAGCAGTACTTC
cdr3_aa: CASSLRQSSYEQYF

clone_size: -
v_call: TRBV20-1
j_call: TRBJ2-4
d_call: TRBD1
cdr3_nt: TGCAGTGCCACGACAGGGCAGCTAGCCAAAAACATTCAGTACTTC
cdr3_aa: CSATTGQLAKNIQYF

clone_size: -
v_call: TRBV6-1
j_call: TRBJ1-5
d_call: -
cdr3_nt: TGTGCCAGCAGTGAAGCGCTTCTTCAGCCCCAGCATTTT
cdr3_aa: CASSEALLQPQHF

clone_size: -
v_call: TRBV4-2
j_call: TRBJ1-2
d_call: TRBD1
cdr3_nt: TGTGCCAGCAGCCAAGTTAAAAGACAGGGAGGCAGTGGCTACACCTTC
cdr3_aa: CASSQVKRQGGSGYTF

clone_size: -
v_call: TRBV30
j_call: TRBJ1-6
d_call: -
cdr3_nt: TGTGCCTGGAGTGTAAGGAGCCCTTCATCACCCCTCCACTTT
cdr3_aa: CAWSVRSPSSPLHF

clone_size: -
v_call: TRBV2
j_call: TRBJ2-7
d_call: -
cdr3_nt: TGTGCCAGCAACCGACATGTAAGCTCCTACGAGCAGTACTTC
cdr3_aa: CASNRHVSSYEQYF

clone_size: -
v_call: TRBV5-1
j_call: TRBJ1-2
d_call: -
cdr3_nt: TGCGCCAGCAGCTTGGGGACAGCTTCTAACTATGGCTACACCTTC
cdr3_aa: CASSLGTASNYGYTF

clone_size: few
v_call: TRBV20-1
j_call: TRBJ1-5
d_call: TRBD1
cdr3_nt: TGCAGTGCTAGTTCGGGACAGTTCGATCAGCCCCAGCATTTT
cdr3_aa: CSASSGQFDQPQHF

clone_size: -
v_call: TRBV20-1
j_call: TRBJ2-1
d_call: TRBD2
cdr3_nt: TGCAGTGCCCCGGGACGGGGGAGGGGCGATGAGCAGTTCTTC
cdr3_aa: CSAPGRGRGDEQFF

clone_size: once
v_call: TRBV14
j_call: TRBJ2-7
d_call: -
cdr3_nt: TGTGCCAGCAGCCGGATCCCCCACGAGCAGTACTTC
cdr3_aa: CASSRIPHEQYF

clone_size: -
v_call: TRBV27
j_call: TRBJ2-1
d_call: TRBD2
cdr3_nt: TGTGCCAGCAGTTTAGGACTAGCGGGAGGGTGGAGGAGCTCCTACAATGAGCAGTTCTTC
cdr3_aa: CASSLGLAGGWRSSYNEQFF

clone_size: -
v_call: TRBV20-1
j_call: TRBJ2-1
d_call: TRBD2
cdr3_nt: TGCAGTGCTAGTGTAGCGGGAGAAGCAATGAAGCAGTTCTTC
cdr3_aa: CSASVAGEAMKQFF

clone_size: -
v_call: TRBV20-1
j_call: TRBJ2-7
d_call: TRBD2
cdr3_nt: TGCAGCGTCGCCGGACTAGCGGGAGGGAAATACGAGCAGTACTTC
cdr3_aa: CSVAGLAGGKYEQYF

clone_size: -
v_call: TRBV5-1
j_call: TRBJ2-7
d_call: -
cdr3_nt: -
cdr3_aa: CASTNQTSMYLCASSLMRYEQYF

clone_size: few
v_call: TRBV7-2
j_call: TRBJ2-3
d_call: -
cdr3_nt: TGTGCCAGCAGCTTACTTTCTTTGGCGGGGAACACAGATACGCAGTATTTT
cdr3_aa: CASSLLSLAGNTDTQYF

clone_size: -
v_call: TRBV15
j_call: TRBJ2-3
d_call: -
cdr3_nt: TGTGCCAGAAGGGGAATCCGGGAGCCCCCTTATTACACAGATACGCAGTATTTT
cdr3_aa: CARRGIREPPYYTDTQYF

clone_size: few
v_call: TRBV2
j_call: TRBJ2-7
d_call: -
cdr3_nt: TGTGCCAGCCGGACCATAAACTCCTACGAGCAGTACTTC
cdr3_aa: CASRTINSYEQYF

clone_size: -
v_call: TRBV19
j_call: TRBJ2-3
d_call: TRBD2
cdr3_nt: TGTGCCAGTAGGGGACTAGCGGGATGGAAAGATACGCAGTATTTT
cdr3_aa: CASRGLAGWKDTQYF

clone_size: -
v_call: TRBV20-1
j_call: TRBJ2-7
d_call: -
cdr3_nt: TGCAGTGCTAGTCTCTTAGGAAGCTCCTACGAGCAGTACTTC
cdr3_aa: CSASLLGSSYEQYF

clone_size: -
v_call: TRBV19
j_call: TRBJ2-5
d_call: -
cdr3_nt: TGTGCCAGTAGTATTTTAGAGGGGACCCAGTACTTC
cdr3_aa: CASSILEGTQYF

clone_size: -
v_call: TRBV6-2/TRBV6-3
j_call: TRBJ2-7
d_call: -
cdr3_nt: TGTGCCAGCAGTTACCGTGCCACCTCCTACGAGCAGTACTTC
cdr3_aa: CASSYRATSYEQYF

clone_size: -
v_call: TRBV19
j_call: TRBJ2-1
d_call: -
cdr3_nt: TGTGCCACGGCTAGTTTCGATGAGCAGTTCTTC
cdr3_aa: CATASFDEQFF

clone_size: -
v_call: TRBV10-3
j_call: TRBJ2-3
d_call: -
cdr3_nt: TGTGCCATCAGTGAGTCGGAGGGGGCAGATACGCAGTATTTT
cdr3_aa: CAISESEGADTQYF

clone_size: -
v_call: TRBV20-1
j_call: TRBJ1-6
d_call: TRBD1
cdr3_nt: TGCAGTGCCGCATTGGCGCAGGGGGCTTCACCCCTCCACTTT
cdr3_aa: CSAALAQGASPLHF

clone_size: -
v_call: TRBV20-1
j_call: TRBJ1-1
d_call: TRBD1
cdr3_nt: TGCAGTGCTAGAAAAACAGGGGTACGGACTGAAGCTTTCTTT
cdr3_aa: CSARKTGVRTEAFF